This T cell receptor (beta chain) was sequenced in a study of blood T cell repertoires in COVID-19. Across the study: COVID-19 samples, acute and convalescent, were from the United States, Italy and Spain.

Repertoires were generated with immunoSEQ multiplex PCR, while TCRdb's copy carries only in-frame clones and drops some. The sample contains almost 200,000 clones, around 85% of which appear only once. V was cut by 5 bases and J by 3 bases, with 16 bases left in between. Germline V gene lookup returns CDR1 MGHRA and CDR2 YSYEKL. This CDR3 is 16 amino acids long. The rearrangement uses TRBV4-1 and TRBJ2-2; the D gene is possibly TRBD1 (6 bases). This TCR derives from a woman between 65 and 79 years old with acute or convalescent COVID-19. The sequenced material came from peripheral blood. The CDR3: CASSVQGKGDTGELFF. CDR3 sequence (DNA): TGCGCCAGCAGCGTACAGGGAAAGGGTGACACCGGGGAGCTGTTTTTT.